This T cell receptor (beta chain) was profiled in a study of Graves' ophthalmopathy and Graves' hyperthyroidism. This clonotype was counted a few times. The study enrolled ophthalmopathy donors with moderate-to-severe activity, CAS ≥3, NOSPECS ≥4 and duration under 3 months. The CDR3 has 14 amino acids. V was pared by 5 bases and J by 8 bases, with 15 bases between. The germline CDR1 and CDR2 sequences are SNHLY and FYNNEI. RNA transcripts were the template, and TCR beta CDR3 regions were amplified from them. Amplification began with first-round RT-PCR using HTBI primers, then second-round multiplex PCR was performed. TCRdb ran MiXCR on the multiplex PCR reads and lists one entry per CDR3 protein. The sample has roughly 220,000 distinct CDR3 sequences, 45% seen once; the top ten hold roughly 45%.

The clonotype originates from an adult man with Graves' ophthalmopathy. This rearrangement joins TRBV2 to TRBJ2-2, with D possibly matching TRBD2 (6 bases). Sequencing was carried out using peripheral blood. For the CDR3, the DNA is TGTGCCAGCAGTCCGGGACTCCCTGGGGGGGAGCTGTTTTTT. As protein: CASSPGLPGGELFF.